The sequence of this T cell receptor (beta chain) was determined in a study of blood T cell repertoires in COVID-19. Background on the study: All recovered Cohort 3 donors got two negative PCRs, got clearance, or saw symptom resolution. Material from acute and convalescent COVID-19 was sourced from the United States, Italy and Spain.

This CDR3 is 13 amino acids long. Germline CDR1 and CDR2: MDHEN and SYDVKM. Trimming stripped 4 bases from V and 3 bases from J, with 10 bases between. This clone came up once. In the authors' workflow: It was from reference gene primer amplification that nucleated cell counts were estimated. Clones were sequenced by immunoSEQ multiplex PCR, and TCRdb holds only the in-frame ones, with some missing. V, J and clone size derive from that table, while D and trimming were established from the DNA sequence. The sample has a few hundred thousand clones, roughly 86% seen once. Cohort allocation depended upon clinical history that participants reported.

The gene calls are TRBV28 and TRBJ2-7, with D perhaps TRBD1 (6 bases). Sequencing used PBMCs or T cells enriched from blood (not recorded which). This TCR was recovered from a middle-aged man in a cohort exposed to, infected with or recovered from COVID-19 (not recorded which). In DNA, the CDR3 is TGTGCCAGCAGTTCACCAGGGGACTACGAGCAGTACTTC. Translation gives CASSSPGDYEQYF.